This is a list of T cell receptor beta chains from one sample in a study of cytomegalovirus exposure and HLA in healthy donors. Clones were sequenced by immunoSEQ multiplex PCR, and TCRdb holds only the in-frame ones, with some missing. The sample lists more than 150,000 clones, roughly 82% occurring once. Material for sequencing was PBMCs. The receptors originated from a woman in her fifties or sixties in good health and CMV-seropositive. Both conserved end residues are part of each CDR3. The D gene is left open where the match is weak. For some rows the clone size is stated as once, few or many, or as a class when expanded; others skip it.

-	TRBJ2-3	TRBV6-6	TRBD2	CASSPGLASYTQYF	TGTGCCAGCAGTCCGGGACTAGCCTCATATACGCAGTATTTT
-	TRBJ1-4	TRBV9	-	CASSVGAGGEKLFF	TGTGCCAGCAGCGTAGGGGCGGGGGGAGAAAAACTGTTTTTT
once	TRBJ2-2	TRBV7-9	-	CASSLAPGIAGELFF	TGTGCCAGCAGCTTAGCGCCAGGGATCGCCGGGGAGCTGTTTTTT
few	TRBJ1-2	TRBV5-6	-	CASSLDPSNYGYTF	TGTGCCAGCAGCTTGGACCCCAGTAACTATGGCTACACCTTC
-	TRBJ2-3	TRBV7-9	TRBD2	CASSSRRLAGGRDTQYF	TGTGCCAGCAGCTCCCGTCGACTAGCGGGGGGGAGGGATACGCAGTATTTT
-	TRBJ1-1	TRBV7-8	-	CASSLQGPRTEAFF	TGTGCCAGCAGCTTACAGGGTCCGCGGACTGAAGCTTTCTTT
-	TRBJ1-1	TRBV5-6	-	CASSLGSTEAFF	TGTGCCAGCAGCCTCGGTAGCACTGAAGCTTTCTTT
-	TRBJ2-2	TRBV2	-	CASSEAAAVTGELFF	TGTGCCAGCAGTGAAGCGGCGGCGGTCACCGGGGAGCTGTTTTTT
-	TRBJ2-3	TRBV7-8	TRBD2	CASSPASGGAGTDTQYF	TGTGCCAGCAGCCCGGCTAGCGGGGGGGCCGGGACAGATACGCAGTATTTT
-	TRBJ1-4	TRBV27	TRBD1	CASSAGQGFEKLFF	TGTGCCAGCAGTGCGGGACAGGGTTTTGAAAAACTGTTTTTT
-	TRBJ2-3	TRBV5-1	TRBD2	CASSLVTSATADTQYF	TGCGCCAGCAGCCTGGTAACTAGCGCGACGGCAGATACGCAGTATTTT
-	TRBJ2-4	TRBV18	TRBD1	CASSLGQGIAKNIQYF	TGTGCCAGCTCCCTCGGACAGGGGATAGCCAAAAACATTCAGTACTTC
few	TRBJ2-1	TRBV27	-	CASSLDVVRGSYNEQFF	TGTGCCAGCAGTCTCGACGTCGTCAGGGGATCCTACAATGAGCAGTTCTTC
few	TRBJ2-7	TRBV15	-	CATSRPTLNEQYF	TGTGCCACCAGCAGACCCACCCTAAACGAGCAGTACTTC
-	TRBJ2-1	TRBV11-2	TRBD1	CASSRRQASGGEQFF	TGTGCCAGCAGCCGTAGACAGGCTTCAGGGGGTGAGCAGTTCTTC
-	TRBJ2-6	TRBV29-1	-	CSVEGWESGANVLTF	TGCAGCGTTGAAGGATGGGAGTCTGGGGCCAACGTCCTGACTTTC
-	TRBJ2-1	TRBV7-6	TRBD2	CASSFSGGGTYNEQFF	TGTGCCAGCAGCTTTAGCGGGGGGGGTACCTACAATGAGCAGTTCTTC
-	TRBJ2-1	TRBV7-8	-	CASSPRTGLSFF	TGTGCCAGCAGCCCGCGCACAGGTCTATCGTTCTTC
-	TRBJ1-4	TRBV6-4	-	CASPRPRNEKLFF	TGTGCCAGCCCCCGCCCGCGGAATGAAAAACTGTTTTTT
-	TRBJ1-2	TRBV30	-	CAWSASSLRGYTF	TGTGCCTGGAGTGCTTCCTCATTGAGGGGCTACACCTTC
-	TRBJ2-3	TRBV5-1	-	CASSFSGGGDTQYF	TGCGCCAGCAGCTTTTCCGGGGGTGGAGATACGCAGTATTTT
once	TRBJ2-4	TRBV2	-	CASSYLPQGDKNIQYF	TGTGCCAGCAGTTACCTACCACAGGGAGACAAAAACATTCAGTACTTC
-	TRBJ2-7	TRBV7-3	TRBD1	CASSLGQAADYEQYF	TGTGCCAGCAGCTTAGGACAGGCGGCCGACTACGAGCAGTACTTC
-	TRBJ1-1	TRBV4-1	-	CASSQAGEGTEAFF	TGCGCCAGCAGCCAAGCAGGGGAAGGGACTGAAGCTTTCTTT
-	TRBJ1-1	TRBV5-1	-	CASSAGTLNTEAFF	TGCGCCAGCAGCGCCGGGACATTGAACACTGAAGCTTTCTTT
-	TRBJ2-3	TRBV6-5	-	CASSDGVWDTQYF	TGTGCCAGCAGCGACGGGGTGTGGGATACGCAGTATTTT
-	TRBJ2-5	TRBV7-6	-	CASSLVEVVETQYF	TGTGCCAGCAGCTTAGTAGAAGTCGTTGAGACCCAGTACTTC
-	TRBJ1-1	TRBV6-6	-	CASGNLGGSTEAFF	TGTGCCAGCGGAAATTTGGGGGGAAGCACTGAAGCTTTCTTT
few	TRBJ1-1	TRBV30	TRBD1	CAWTRDSNTEAFF	TGTGCCTGGACCCGGGACAGTAACACTGAAGCTTTCTTT
-	TRBJ1-1	TRBV19	TRBD1	CASGSEGAAEAFF	TGTGCCAGTGGTTCCGAGGGGGCGGCTGAAGCTTTCTTT
-	TRBJ2-7	TRBV11-2	TRBD1	CASSLGTGGYEQYF	TGTGCCAGCAGCCTTGGGACAGGGGGCTACGAGCAGTACTTC
-	TRBJ1-1	TRBV19	TRBD1	CASRRTGANTEAFF	TGTGCCAGTCGAAGGACAGGGGCTAATACTGAAGCTTTCTTT
-	TRBJ2-7	TRBV10-2	TRBD2	CASKAGGSSPYEQYF	TGCGCCAGCAAGGCGGGGGGCTCGAGTCCATACGAGCAGTACTTC
-	TRBJ2-5	TRBV2	-	CASSGRLRRETQYF	TGTGCCAGCAGTGGGCGGTTGCGGCGAGAGACCCAGTACTTC
-	TRBJ2-7	TRBV6-5	TRBD2	CASSPGLAGNHEQYF	TGTGCCAGCAGCCCGGGACTAGCGGGGAACCACGAGCAGTACTTC
-	TRBJ2-7	TRBV4-2	TRBD1	CASSQVDRATLGEQYF	TGTGCCAGCAGCCAAGTGGACAGGGCCACACTAGGGGAGCAGTACTTC
-	TRBJ1-1	TRBV30	-	CAWRRSVNTEAFF	TGTGCCTGGAGGAGGTCGGTGAACACTGAAGCTTTCTTT
once	TRBJ1-6	TRBV9	-	CAGSSNRGVNSPLHF	TGTGCCGGCAGCTCCAACCGGGGGGTAAATTCACCCCTCCACTTT
-	TRBJ2-7	TRBV5-6	TRBD1	CASSLVTGGHEQYF	TGTGCCAGCAGCTTGGTTACAGGGGGCCACGAGCAGTACTTC
-	TRBJ2-7	TRBV5-1	-	CASSLPGNEQYF	TGCGCCAGCAGCTTGCCGGGAAACGAGCAGTACTTC
-	TRBJ2-7	TRBV27	-	CASSLRQAYEQYF	TGTGCCAGCAGTTTACGGCAGGCCTACGAGCAGTACTTC
-	TRBJ1-1	TRBV19	-	CASSIGPDTEAFF	TGTGCCAGTAGTATAGGGCCCGACACTGAAGCTTTCTTT
-	TRBJ2-7	TRBV7-2	TRBD2	CASSPLRGAGGQYF	TGTGCCAGCAGCCCCTTGCGGGGGGCCGGCGGGCAGTACTTC
-	TRBJ2-2	TRBV18	-	CASSPLNTDTGELFF	TGTGCCAGCTCACCACTCAACACAGACACCGGGGAGCTGTTTTTT
-	TRBJ1-2	TRBV21-1	-	CASSGSGYTF	TGTGCCAGCAGCGGGAGTGGCTACACCTTC
-	TRBJ2-4	TRBV5-4	TRBD1	CASSSLGQGVDIQYF	TGTGCCAGCAGCTCCCTGGGACAGGGGGTTGACATTCAGTACTTC
-	TRBJ2-7	TRBV5-5	TRBD1	CASSRGQALYEQYF	TGTGCCAGCAGCCGAGGACAGGCCCTCTACGAGCAGTACTTC
-	TRBJ2-7	TRBV12-5	-	CASGLGGVLYEQYF	TGTGCTAGTGGTTTAGGAGGGGTCCTCTACGAGCAGTACTTC
once	TRBJ1-2	TRBV9	TRBD1	CASSAPSTGGAYGYTF	TGTGCCAGCAGCGCCCCATCGACAGGGGGGGCCTATGGCTACACCTTC
-	TRBJ2-1	TRBV7-3	TRBD2	CASSLTGTSGGPRYNEQFF	TGTGCCAGCAGCTTAACGGGGACTAGCGGGGGGCCCAGATACAATGAGCAGTTCTTC
once	TRBJ2-3	TRBV7-8	TRBD2	CASSLPAGGDTQYF	TGTGCCAGCAGCTTACCAGCGGGGGGCGATACGCAGTATTTT
-	TRBJ1-2	TRBV5-6	-	CASSFRSNYGYTF	TGTGCCAGCAGCTTCAGGTCTAACTATGGCTACACCTTC
-	TRBJ1-4	TRBV6-1	-	CASRTATGNEKLFF	TGTGCCAGTAGAACAGCGACGGGGAATGAAAAACTGTTTTTT
once	TRBJ2-1	TRBV19	TRBD2	CASRTSFGTSGGNEQFF	TGTGCCAGTAGGACCAGTTTCGGGACTAGCGGGGGGAATGAGCAGTTCTTC
-	TRBJ2-1	TRBV15	TRBD2	CATSSAGVNEQFF	TGTGCCACCAGCTCAGCGGGGGTTAATGAGCAGTTCTTC
-	TRBJ2-7	TRBV2	TRBD1	CASSLGTGIYEQYF	TGTGCCAGCAGCCTTGGGACAGGTATCTACGAGCAGTACTTC
-	TRBJ2-1	TRBV6-6	TRBD2	CASSYASGGIGEQFF	TGTGCCAGCAGTTATGCTAGCGGGGGGATTGGCGAGCAGTTCTTC
-	TRBJ1-2	TRBV9	-	CASSVGGSGFSYGYTF	TGTGCCAGCAGCGTGGGAGGGAGTGGTTTTAGCTATGGCTACACCTTC